This T cell receptor (beta chain) derives from a study of vaccination effects on CD4 cells after COVID-19. Pools of viral peptides were used by the ViraFEST assay to expand antigen-specific CD4+ T cells ahead of sequencing. After roughly 11 days in culture, the CD4+ T cells were isolated. It was between March and December 2020 that the person had a SARS-CoV-2 infection confirmed by PCR. V gave up 5 bases and J gave up 0 bases, with 14 bases separating them. Per the germline V gene, CDR1 is SGHTA and CDR2 is FQGTGA. The CDR3 length is 15 residues. Sequencing used immunoSEQ multiplex PCR; TCRdb keeps in-frame clones, though not all of them. Of about 33,000 clones detected, approximately 78% appear once; the ten largest clones hold 17%. Regarding this clone: The antigen remains unidentified.

Sample: CD4+ T cells from PBMCs cultured with HCoV-NL63 spike peptides, taken before COVID-19 vaccination. The chain employs TRBV7-3 and TRBJ2-7; tentatively, D is TRBD1 (6 bases). The receptor's source is a human donor who had a prior SARS-CoV-2 infection. The CDR3 sequence: CASSRSTGSSYEQYF. CDR3 in DNA: TGTGCCAGCAGCCGATCGACAGGAAGCTCCTACGAGCAGTACTTC.